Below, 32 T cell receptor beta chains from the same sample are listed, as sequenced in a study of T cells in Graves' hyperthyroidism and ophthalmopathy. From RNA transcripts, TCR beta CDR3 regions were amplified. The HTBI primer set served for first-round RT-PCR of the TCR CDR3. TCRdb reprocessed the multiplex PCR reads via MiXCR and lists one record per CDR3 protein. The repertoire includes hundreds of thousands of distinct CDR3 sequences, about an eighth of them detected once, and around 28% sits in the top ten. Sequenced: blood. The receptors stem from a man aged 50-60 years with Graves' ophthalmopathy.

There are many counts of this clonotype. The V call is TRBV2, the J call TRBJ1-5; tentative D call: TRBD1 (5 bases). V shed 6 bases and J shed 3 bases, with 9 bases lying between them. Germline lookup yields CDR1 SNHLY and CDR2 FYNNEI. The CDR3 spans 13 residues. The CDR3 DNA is TGTGCCAGCAGAAGACAGTCCAATCAGCCCCAGCATTTT. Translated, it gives CASRRQSNQPQHF.

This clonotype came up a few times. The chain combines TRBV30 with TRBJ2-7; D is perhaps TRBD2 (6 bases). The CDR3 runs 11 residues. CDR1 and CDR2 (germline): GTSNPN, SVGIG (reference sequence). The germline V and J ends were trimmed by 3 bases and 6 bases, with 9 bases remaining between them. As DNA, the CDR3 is TGTGCCTGGAGACAGGAGGGCGAGCAGTACTTC. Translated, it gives CAWRQEGEQYF.

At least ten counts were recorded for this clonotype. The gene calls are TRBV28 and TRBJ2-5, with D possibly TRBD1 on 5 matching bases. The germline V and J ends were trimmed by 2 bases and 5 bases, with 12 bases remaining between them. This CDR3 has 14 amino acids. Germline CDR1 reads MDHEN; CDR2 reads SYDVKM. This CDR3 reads CASSLAHRKETQYF. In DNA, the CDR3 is TGTGCCAGCAGTTTAGCCCACAGGAAGGAGACCCAGTACTTC.

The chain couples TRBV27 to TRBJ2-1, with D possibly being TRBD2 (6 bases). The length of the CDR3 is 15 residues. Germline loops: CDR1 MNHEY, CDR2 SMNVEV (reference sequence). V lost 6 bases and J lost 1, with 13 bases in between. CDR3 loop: CASSLRRDSYNEQFF. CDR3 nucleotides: TGTGCCAGCAGCCTTAGGCGGGATTCCTACAATGAGCAGTTCTTC.

CDR3 residues: CASGTSWTSGRTQETQYF. The CDR3 nucleotides read TGCGCCAGCGGAACTAGTTGGACTAGCGGGAGAACCCAAGAGACCCAGTACTTC. This rearrangement joins TRBV5-1 to TRBJ2-5; 13 bases fit TRBD2. The CDR3 consists of 18 residues. V was pared by 7 bases and J by 1 base, with 13 bases of the junction left unmatched. Germline CDR1 SGHRS, CDR2 YFSETQ.

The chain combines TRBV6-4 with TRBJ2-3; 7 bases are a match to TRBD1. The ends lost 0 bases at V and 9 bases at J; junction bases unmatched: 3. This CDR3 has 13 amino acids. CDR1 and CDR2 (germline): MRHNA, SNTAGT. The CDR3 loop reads CASSDSRGQTQYF. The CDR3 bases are TGTGCCAGCAGTGACTCAAGGGGGCAAACGCAGTATTTT.

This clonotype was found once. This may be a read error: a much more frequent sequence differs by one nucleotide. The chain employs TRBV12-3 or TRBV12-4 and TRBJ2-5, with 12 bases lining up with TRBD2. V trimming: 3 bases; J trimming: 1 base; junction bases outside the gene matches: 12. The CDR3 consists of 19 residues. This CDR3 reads CASSLETSGRRGPQETQYF. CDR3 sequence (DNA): TGTGCCAGCAGTTTGGAGACTAGCGGGAGACGGGGGCCCCAAGAGACCCAGTACTTC.

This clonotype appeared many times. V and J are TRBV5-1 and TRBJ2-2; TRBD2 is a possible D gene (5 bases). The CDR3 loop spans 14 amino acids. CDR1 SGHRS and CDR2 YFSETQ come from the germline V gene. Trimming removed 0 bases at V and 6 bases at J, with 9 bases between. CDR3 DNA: TGCGCCAGCAGCTTGGGGTCTAGCTCCGGGGAGCTGTTTTTT. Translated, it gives CASSLGSSSGELFF.

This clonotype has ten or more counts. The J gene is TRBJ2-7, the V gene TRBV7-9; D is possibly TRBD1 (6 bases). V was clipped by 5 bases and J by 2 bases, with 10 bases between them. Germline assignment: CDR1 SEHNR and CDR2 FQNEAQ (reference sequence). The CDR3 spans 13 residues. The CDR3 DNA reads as TGTGCCAGCAGCCCCCGGACAGCCTACGAGCAGTACTTC. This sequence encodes CASSPRTAYEQYF.

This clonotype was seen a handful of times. The CDR3 DNA is TGTGCCAGCAGTTTCCGGATTCGGTGGGGCAGGGGCTACGAGCAGTACTTC. Encoded protein: CASSFRIRWGRGYEQYF. The rearrangement uses TRBV28 and TRBJ2-7, with D perhaps matching TRBD1 (6 bases). Trimming pared 3 bases from V and 3 bases from J, leaving 21 bases between. From germline, CDR1 is MDHEN and CDR2 SYDVKM. The CDR3 consists of 17 residues.

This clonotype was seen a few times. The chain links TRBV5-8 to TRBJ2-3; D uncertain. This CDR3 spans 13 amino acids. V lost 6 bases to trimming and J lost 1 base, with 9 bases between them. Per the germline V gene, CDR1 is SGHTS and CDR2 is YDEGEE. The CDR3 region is CASKLRGTDTQYF. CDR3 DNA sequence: TGTGCCAGCAAACTTAGGGGCACAGATACGCAGTATTTT. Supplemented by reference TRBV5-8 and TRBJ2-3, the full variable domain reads EAGVTQSPTHLIKTRGQQATLRCSPISGHTSVYWYQQALGLGLQFLLWYDEGEERNRGNFPPRFSGRQFPNYSSELNVNALELEDSALYLCASKLRGTDTQYFGPGTRLTVL.

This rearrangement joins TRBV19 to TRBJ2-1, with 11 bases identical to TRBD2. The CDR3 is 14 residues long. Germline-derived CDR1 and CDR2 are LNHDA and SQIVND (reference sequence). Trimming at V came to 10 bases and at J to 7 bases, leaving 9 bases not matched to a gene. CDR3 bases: TGTGCCACGAAACTAGCGGGAGTGGGGAATGAGCAGTTCTTC. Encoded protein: CATKLAGVGNEQFF.

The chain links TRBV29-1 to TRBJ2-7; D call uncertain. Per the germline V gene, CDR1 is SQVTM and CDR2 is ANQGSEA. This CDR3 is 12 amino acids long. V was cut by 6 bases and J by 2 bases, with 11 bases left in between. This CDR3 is CSVVDGAYEQYF. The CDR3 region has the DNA TGCAGCGTCGTGGACGGCGCCTACGAGCAGTACTTC.

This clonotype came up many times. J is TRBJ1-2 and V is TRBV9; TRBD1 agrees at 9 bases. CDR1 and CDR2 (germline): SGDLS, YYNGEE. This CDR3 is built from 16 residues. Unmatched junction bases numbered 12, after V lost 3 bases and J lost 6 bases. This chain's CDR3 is CASSAGLGQGRDGYTF. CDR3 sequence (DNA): TGTGCCAGCAGCGCCGGCCTGGGACAGGGAAGGGATGGCTACACCTTC.

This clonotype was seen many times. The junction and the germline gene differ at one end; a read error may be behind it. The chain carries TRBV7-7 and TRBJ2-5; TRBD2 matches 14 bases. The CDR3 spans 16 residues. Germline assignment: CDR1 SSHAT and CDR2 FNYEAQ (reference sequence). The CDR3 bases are TGTGCTAGCAGCCGCTCGACTAGCGGGAGGGAAGAGACCCAGTACTTC. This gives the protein CASSRSTSGREETQYF.

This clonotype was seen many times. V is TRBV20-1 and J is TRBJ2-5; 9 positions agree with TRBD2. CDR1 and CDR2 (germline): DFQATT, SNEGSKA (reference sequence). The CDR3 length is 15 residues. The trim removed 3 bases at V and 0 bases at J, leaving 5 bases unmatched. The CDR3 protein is CSASMLAGYQETQYF. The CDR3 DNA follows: TGCAGTGCTAGTATGCTAGCGGGGTACCAAGAGACCCAGTACTTC.

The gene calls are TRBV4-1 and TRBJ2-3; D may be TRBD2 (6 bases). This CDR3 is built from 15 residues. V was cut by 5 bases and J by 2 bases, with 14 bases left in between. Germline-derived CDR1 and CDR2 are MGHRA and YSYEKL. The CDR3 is CASSTLAVPTDTQYF. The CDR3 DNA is TGCGCCAGCAGCACTTTAGCGGTACCCACAGATACGCAGTATTTT.

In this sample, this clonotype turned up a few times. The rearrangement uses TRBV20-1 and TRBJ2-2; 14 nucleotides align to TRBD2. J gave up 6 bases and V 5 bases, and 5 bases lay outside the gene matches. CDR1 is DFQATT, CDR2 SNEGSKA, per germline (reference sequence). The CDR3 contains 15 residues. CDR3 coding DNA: TGCAGTGCTGAGGGACTAGCGGGAGTTTCCGGGGAGCTGTTTTTT. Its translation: CSAEGLAGVSGELFF.

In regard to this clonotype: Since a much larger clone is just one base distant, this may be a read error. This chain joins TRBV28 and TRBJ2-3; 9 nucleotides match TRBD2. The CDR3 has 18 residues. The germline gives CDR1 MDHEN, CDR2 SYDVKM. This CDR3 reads CASRSSRSSGISTDTQDF. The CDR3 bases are TGTGCCAGCAGATCCTCTCGGTCTAGCGGGATAAGCACAGATACGCAGGATTTT.

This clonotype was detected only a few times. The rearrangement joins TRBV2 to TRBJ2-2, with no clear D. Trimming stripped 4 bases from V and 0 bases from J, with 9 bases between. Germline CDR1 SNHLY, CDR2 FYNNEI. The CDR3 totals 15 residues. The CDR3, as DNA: TGTGCCAGCAGTGCTAGGTCACCGAACACCGGGGAGCTGTTTTTT. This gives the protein CASSARSPNTGELFF. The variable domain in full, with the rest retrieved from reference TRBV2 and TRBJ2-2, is EPEVTQTPSHQVTQMGQEVILRCVPISNHLYFYWYRQILGQKVEFLVSFYNNEISEKSEIFDDQFSVERPDGSNFTLKIRSTKLEDSAMYFCASSARSPNTGELFFGEGSRLTVL.

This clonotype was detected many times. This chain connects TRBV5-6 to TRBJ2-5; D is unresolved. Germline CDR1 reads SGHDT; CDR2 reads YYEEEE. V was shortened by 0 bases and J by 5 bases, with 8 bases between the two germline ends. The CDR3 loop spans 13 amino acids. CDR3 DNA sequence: TGTGCCAGCAGCTTGGTATGGGCGGAGACCCAGTACTTC. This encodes CASSLVWAETQYF.

CDR3 coding DNA: TGTGCCAGCAGTTTTTCCAGCTATAATTCACCCCTCCACTTT. Residues: CASSFSSYNSPLHF. The chain has TRBV27 and TRBJ1-6; no reliable D call. From germline, CDR1 is MNHEY and CDR2 SMNVEV (reference sequence). The length of the CDR3 is 14 residues. Trimming shortened V by 3 bases and J by 3 bases, and 6 bases separated the two germline ends.

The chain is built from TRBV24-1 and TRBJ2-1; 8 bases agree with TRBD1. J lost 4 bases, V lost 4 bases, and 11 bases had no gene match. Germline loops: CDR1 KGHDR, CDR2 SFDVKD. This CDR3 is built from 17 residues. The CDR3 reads CATSDRTGPGVYNEQFF. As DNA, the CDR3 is TGTGCCACCAGTGACCGGACAGGGCCGGGGGTTTACAATGAGCAGTTCTTC.

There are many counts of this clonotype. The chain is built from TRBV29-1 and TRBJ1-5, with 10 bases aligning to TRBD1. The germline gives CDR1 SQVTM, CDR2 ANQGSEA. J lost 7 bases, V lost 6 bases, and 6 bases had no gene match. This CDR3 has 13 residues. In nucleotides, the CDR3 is TGCAGCGTCGGACAGGGGGACGGCCAGCCCCAGCATTTT. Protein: CSVGQGDGQPQHF.

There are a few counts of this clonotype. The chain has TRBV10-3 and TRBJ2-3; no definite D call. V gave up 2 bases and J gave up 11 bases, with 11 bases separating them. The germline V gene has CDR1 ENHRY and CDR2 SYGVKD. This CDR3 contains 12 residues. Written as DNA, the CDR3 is TGTGCCATCAGTGAGGGGCAGATAGAGCAGTATTTT. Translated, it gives CAISEGQIEQYF.

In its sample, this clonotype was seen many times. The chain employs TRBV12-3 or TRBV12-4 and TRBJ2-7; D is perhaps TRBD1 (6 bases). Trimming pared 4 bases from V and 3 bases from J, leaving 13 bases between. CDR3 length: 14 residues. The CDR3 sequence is CASSSGGQNYEQYF. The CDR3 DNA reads TGTGCCAGCAGTTCCGGAGGACAGAACTACGAGCAGTACTTC.

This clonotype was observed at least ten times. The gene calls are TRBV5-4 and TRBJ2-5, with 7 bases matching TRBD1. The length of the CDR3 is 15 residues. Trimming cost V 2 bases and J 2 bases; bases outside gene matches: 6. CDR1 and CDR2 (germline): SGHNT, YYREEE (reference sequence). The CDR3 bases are TGTGCCAGCAGCTTAGGGGGCAGGGGACAAGAGACCCAGTACTTC. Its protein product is CASSLGGRGQETQYF.

The CDR3 DNA is TGTGCCAGCAGTTCCCAAAACGAGCAGTACTTC. The encoded protein is CASSSQNEQYF. V and J are TRBV2 and TRBJ2-7; no clear D gene. Germline lookup yields CDR1 SNHLY and CDR2 FYNNEI. Trimming left V 5 bases short and J 5 bases short, with 7 bases between. This CDR3 region has 11 residues.

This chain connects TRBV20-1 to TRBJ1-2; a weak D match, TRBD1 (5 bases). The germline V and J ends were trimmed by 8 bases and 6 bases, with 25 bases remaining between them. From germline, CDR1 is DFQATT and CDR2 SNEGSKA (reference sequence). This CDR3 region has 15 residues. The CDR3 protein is CSLPFEQGSWDGYTF. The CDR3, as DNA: TGCAGTCTACCATTTGAGCAGGGTAGTTGGGATGGCTACACCTTC.

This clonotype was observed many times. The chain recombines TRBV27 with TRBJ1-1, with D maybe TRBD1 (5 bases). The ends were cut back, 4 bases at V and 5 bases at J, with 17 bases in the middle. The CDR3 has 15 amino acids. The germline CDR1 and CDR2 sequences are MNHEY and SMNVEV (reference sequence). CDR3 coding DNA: TGTGCCAGCAGTTCACCTAAAGGGGAGGGGACTGAAGCTTTCTTT. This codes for CASSSPKGEGTEAFF.

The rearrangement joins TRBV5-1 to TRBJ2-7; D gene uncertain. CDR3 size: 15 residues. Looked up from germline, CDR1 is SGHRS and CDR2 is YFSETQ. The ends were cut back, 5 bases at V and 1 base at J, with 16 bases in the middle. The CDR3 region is CASSLTPDGSYEQYF. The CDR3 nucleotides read TGCGCCAGCAGTCTGACCCCGGATGGGTCCTACGAGCAGTACTTC.

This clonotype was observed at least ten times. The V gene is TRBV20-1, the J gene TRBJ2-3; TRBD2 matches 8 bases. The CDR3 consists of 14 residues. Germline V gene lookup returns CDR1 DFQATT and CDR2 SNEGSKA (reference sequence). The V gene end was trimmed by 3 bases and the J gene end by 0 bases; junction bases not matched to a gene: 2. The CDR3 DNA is TGCAGTGCTAGGACTAGCGAAAGCACAGATACGCAGTATTTT. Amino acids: CSARTSESTDTQYF.